This TCR beta chain was recorded in a study of blood T cell repertoires in COVID-19. The overall study: Donors in the United States, Italy and Spain gave samples during acute or convalescent COVID-19. PBMCs, B-cell-depleted T cells, or T cells were the source of the cDNA or gDNA that made up the material.

CDR1 and CDR2 (germline): MDHEN, SYDVKM. The CDR3 is 13 amino acids. The trim removed 6 bases at V and 7 bases at J, leaving 5 bases unmatched. In the study's own analysis: Amplification of reference gene primers was used by the study to estimate nucleated cell counts. TCRdb's table, derived via immunoSEQ multiplex PCR, lists solely in-frame clones and lacks some. The V and J calls and clone size are taken from that table; D and trimming were inferred from the DNA. Seen here are 380,000 or so clones, 81% observed once, and the top ten hold about 1%. This clonotype was obtained from a human donor with acute or convalescent COVID-19. The donor label of this sample is uncertain. The gene calls are TRBV28 and TRBJ1-2; 10 bases match TRBD1. The sample comprised peripheral blood. The CDR3 spells CASSPGTGVGYTF. CDR3 coding DNA: TGTGCCAGCAGCCCTGGGACAGGGGTTGGCTACACCTTC.